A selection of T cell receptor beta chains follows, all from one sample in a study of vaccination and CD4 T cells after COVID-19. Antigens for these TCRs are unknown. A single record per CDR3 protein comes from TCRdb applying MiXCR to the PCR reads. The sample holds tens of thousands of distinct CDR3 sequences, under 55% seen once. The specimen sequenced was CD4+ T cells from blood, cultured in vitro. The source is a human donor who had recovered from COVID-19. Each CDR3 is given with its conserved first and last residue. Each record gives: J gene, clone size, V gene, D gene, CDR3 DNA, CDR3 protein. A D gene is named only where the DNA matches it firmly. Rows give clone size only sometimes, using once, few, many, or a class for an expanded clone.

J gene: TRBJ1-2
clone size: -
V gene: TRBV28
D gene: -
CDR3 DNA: TGTGCCACCCATACCGAAAACTATGGCTACACCTTC
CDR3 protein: CATHTENYGYTF

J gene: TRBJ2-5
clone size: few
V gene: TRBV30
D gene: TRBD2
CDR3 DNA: TGTGCCTGGAGTGTACGTAGCGGGGGGGCCTGGGAGACCCAGTACTTC
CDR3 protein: CAWSVRSGGAWETQYF

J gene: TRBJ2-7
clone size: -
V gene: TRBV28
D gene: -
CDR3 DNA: TGTGCCAGCAGTTCCCCGGTGAGTCGGTACTCCTACGAGCAGTACTTC
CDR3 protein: CASSSPVSRYSYEQYF

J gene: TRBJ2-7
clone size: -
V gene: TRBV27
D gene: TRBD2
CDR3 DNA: TGTGCCAGCAGCCTCGCCGGCGGGAGACCCTACGAGCAGTACTTC
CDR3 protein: CASSLAGGRPYEQYF

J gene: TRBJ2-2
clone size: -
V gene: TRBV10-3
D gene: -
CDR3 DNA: TGTGCCATCAGCCCACGCACACACAGGGTCCAGAACACCGGGGAGCTGTTTTTT
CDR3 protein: CAISPRTHRVQNTGELFF

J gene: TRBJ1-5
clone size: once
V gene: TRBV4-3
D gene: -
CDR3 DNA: TGCGCCAGCAGCCAGGTGTTGGGTCAGCCCCAGCATTTT
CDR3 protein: CASSQVLGQPQHF

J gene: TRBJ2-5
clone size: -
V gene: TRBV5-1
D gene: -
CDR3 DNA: TGCGCCAGCAGCTTGGCCGGAGTCGGCAAGACCCAGTACTTC
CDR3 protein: CASSLAGVGKTQYF

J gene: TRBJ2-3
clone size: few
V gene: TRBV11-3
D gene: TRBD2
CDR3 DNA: TGTGCCAGCAGCCCGCCCTATACGCTAGCGGGGGGGCAAACAGATACGCAGTATTTT
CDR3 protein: CASSPPYTLAGGQTDTQYF

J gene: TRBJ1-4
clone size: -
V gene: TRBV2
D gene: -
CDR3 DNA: TGTGCCAGCAGTGACCGGGCAACTAATGAAAAACTGTTTTTT
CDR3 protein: CASSDRATNEKLFF

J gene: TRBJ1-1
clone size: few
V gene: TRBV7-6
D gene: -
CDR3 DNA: TGTGCCAGTGGAGTCGGGGGTGGGAACACTGAAGCTTTCTTT
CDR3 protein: CASGVGGGNTEAFF